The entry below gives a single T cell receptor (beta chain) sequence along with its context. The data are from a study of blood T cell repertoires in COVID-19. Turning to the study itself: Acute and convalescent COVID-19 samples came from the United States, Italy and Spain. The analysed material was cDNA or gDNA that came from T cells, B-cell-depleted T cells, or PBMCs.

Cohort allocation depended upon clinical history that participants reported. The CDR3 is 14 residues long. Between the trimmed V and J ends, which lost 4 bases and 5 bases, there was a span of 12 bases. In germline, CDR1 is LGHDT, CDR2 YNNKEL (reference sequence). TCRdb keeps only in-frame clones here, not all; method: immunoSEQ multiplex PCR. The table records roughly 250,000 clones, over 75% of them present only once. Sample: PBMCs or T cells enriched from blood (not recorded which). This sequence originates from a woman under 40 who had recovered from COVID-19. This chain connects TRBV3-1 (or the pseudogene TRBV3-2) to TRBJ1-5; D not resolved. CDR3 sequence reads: CASSPDRRYQPQHF. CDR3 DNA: TGTGCCAGCAGCCCAGACCGGAGGTATCAGCCCCAGCATTTT.